The clone carrying this T cell receptor (beta chain) was detected only a few times. Its specificity is not known. The CDR3 contains 16 residues. V shed 4 bases and J 6 bases; nucleotides not matched to a gene: 13. Germline-derived CDR1 and CDR2 are KGHDR and SFDVKD. These data are taken from a study of T cells after yellow fever vaccination. General observations from the study: Bulk-population clonotypes that are abundant could appear as contaminants in FACS-sorted repertoires. Re-detected after boosting: most primary clones, 96% of CD4 and 88% of CD8. The secondary T-cell response peaked on day 5, not day 15, but was weaker.

For TCR, cDNA came from 5'RACE template switching, which added a universal primer site and UMIs. One entry per CDR3 protein, called by TCRdb with MiXCR from the 5' RACE reads. The table lists 300,000 or so distinct CDR3 sequences, around 8.6% of them singletons, with approximately 3.5% in the top ten. The sequence was collected from a young man who received the YFV17D yellow fever vaccine. The sample was CD4+ T cells sorted from PBMCs, taken 5 days after the yellow fever booster vaccination. The chain carries TRBV24-1 and TRBJ2-7, with TRBD1 matching 8 bases. The CDR3 bases are TGTGCCACCAGTGAGAGGGACAGGCACCCAGGAGCCGAGCAGTACTTC. Translating gives CATSERDRHPGAEQYF.